At least ten counts were recorded for the clone carrying this TCR beta chain. Its antigen remains unidentified. This sample is part of a study of T cell repertoires in cytomegalovirus infection. On the study more broadly: Recently described HLA-C-restricted plus well-studied HLA-B-restricted CMV epitopes were used. Study outcomes and limitations: Clonotype analysis showed dominance of the ex vivo response by HLA-C-restricted CMV-specific TCR beta clonotypes.

V was clipped by 10 bases and J by 3 bases, with 16 bases between them. CDR3 length equals 14 residues. Each CDR3 protein gets one entry after TCRdb re-called the reads with MiXCR. The sample lists roughly 920,000 distinct CDR3 sequences; roughly 30% were seen once. The gene calls are TRBV12-3 or TRBV12-4 and TRBJ1-5; TRBD1 is a possible D gene (5 bases). This sample comprised cultured CD8+ T cells from PBMCs, obtained from culture after CMV antigen stimulation. This receptor was identified in a human donor in good health (CMV status not recorded). Some clones in this sample may be carry-over from other donors' samples. The CDR3 loop is CANPSQGNNQPQHF. CDR3 sequence (DNA): TGTGCCAACCCCTCTCAGGGAAACAATCAGCCCCAGCATTTT.